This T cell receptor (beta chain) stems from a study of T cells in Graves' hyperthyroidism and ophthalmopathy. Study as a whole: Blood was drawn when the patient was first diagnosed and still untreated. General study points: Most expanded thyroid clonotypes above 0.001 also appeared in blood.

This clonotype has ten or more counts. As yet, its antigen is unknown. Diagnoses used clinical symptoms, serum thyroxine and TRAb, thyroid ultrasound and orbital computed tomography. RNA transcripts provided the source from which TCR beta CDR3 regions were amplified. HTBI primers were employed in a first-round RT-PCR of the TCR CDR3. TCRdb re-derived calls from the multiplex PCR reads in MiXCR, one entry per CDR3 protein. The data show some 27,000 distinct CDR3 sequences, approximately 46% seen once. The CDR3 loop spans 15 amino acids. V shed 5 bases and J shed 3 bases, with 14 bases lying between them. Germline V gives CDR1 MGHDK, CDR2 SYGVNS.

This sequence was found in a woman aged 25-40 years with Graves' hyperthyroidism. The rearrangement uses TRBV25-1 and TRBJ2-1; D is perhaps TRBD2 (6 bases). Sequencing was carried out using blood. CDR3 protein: CASSMMRGDYNEQFF. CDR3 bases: TGTGCCAGCAGTATGATGCGGGGAGACTACAATGAGCAGTTCTTC.